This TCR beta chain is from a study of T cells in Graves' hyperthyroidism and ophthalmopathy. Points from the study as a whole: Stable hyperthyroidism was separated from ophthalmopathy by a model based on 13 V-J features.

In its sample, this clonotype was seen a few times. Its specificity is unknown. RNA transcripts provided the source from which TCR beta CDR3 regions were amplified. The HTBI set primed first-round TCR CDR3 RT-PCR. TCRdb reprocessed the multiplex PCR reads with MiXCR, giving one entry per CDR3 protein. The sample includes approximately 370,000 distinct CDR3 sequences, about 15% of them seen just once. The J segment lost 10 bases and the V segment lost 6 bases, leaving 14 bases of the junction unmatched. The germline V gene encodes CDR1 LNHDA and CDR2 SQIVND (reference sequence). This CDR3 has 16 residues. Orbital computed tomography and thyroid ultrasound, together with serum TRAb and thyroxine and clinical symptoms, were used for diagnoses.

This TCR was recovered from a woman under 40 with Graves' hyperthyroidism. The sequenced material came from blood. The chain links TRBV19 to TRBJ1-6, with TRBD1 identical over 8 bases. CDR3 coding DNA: TGTGCCAGTAGGAGACCCGGGACAGGTTTAAACTCACCCCTCCACTTT. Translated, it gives CASRRPGTGLNSPLHF.